These 14 T cell receptor beta chains share one sample of origin, sequenced in a study of blood T cell repertoires in COVID-19. Method: immunoSEQ multiplex PCR; TCRdb's copy keeps in-frame clones and lacks some. The data show roughly 120,000 clones, about 82% seen once. Sequenced input: peripheral blood. These TCRs come from a human donor in a cohort sampled during active COVID-19.

The rearrangement links TRBV11-2 to TRBJ1-1; the D gene is possibly TRBD1 (5 bases). The CDR3 contains 13 residues. V was pared by 5 bases and J by 8 bases, with 15 bases between. CDR1 SGHAT and CDR2 FQNNGV come from the germline V gene. CDR3 amino acids: CASSPKWGDEAFF. Here the CDR3 DNA reads TGTGCCAGCAGCCCGAAGTGGGGGGACGAAGCTTTCTTT.

This clone occurred once. This chain joins TRBV4-1 and TRBJ1-4; the D is unclear. The CDR3 is 15 amino acids. Trimming left V 1 base short and J 8 bases short, with 14 bases between. Per germline, CDR1 MGHRA and CDR2 YSYEKL. CDR3 DNA: TGCGCCAGCAGCCAAGTGGGAGGAGGAGGCGAAAAACTGTTTTTT. This gives the protein CASSQVGGGGEKLFF.

The chain has TRBV11-3 and TRBJ2-1; 14 nucleotides agree with TRBD2. The CDR3 totals 15 residues. Germline CDR1 reads SGHNT; CDR2 reads YENEEA. V lost 3 bases and J lost 6; bases outside the gene matches: 1. The CDR3 DNA sequence: TGTGCCAGCAGCTTGACTAGCGGGAGGGGCAATGAGCAGTTCTTC. It is translated as CASSLTSGRGNEQFF. The full variable domain, in which reference TRBV11-3 and TRBJ2-1 provide the parts outside the CDR3, is EAGVVQSPRYKIIEKKQPVAFWCNPISGHNTLYWYLQNLGQGPELLIRYENEEAVDDSQLPKDRFSAERLKGVDSTLKIQPAELGDSAVYLCASSLTSGRGNEQFFGPGTRLTVL.

The chain combines TRBV27 with TRBJ2-5, with 9 bases identical to TRBD2. Losses at the gene ends were 6 bases for V and 5 bases for J; bases not matched to a gene: 7. Per germline, CDR1 MNHEY and CDR2 SMNVEV (reference sequence). This CDR3 region has 14 residues. The CDR3 DNA sequence: TGTGCCAGCAGCGGCGGGAGGGCCTTGGAGACCCAGTACTTC. Amino acids: CASSGGRALETQYF.

This chain joins TRBV6-2 or TRBV6-3 and TRBJ1-3, with unresolved D. Germline V CDR1 and CDR2: MNHEY, SVGEGT. This CDR3 has 15 residues. V was shortened by 1 base and J by 2 bases, with 9 bases between the two germline ends. The CDR3 protein is CASSYYGITGNTIYF. The DNA for the CDR3 is TGTGCCAGCAGTTACTACGGGATAACTGGAAACACCATATATTTT.

The chain combines TRBV10-3 with TRBJ2-3; TRBD2 matches at 7 bases. The germline V gene has CDR1 ENHRY and CDR2 SYGVKD. After removal of 6 bases from V and 4 bases from J, the junction contained 10 bases not matched to a gene. The CDR3 sequence is 15 residues long. Here the CDR3 reads CAIRDRGRSADTQYF. The CDR3 DNA reads as TGTGCCATCAGGGATCGCGGGAGATCGGCAGATACGCAGTATTTT.

This sequence joins TRBV19 and TRBJ1-3; 10 bases line up with TRBD1. Trimming removed 10 bases from V and 3 bases from J; junction bases left unmatched: 6. Germline CDR1 is LNHDA and CDR2 is SQIVND (reference sequence). The CDR3 length is 14 residues. The DNA for the CDR3 is TGTGCCACAGGGGGACAGGGGCTTGGAAACACCATATATTTT. Translated, it gives CATGGQGLGNTIYF.

The chain joins TRBV5-1 to TRBJ2-5, with a tentative D call TRBD1 (7 bases). The CDR3 runs 15 residues. V shed 4 bases and J shed 5 bases, with 18 bases lying between them. Per germline, CDR1 SGHRS and CDR2 YFSETQ. The CDR3 sequence is CASSREPGGGETQYF. For the CDR3, the DNA is TGCGCCAGCAGCCGGGAACCAGGGGGAGGCGAGACCCAGTACTTC.

The chain recombines TRBV7-9 with TRBJ2-3; 9 nucleotides line up with TRBD2. Germline CDR1 and CDR2: SEHNR and FQNEAQ (reference sequence). V shed 8 bases, J shed 0 bases, and the junction held 6 bases outside the gene matches. This CDR3 contains 15 residues. DNA of the CDR3: TGTGCCAGCCAAAGTAGCGGGGGAAGCACAGATACGCAGTATTTT. This encodes CASQSSGGSTDTQYF.

V gene TRBV7-8 combines with J gene TRBJ1-3; TRBD1 might be the D (5 bases). CDR3 length equals 17 residues. V gave up 3 bases and J gave up 0 bases, with 15 bases separating them. Per the germline V gene, CDR1 is SGHVS and CDR2 is FQNEAQ. The CDR3 is CASSLGQGGLSGNTIYF. The CDR3 coding sequence is TGTGCCAGCAGCTTGGGTCAGGGAGGGCTCTCTGGAAACACCATATATTTT.

The chain carries TRBV20-1 and TRBJ1-2; tentative D call: TRBD1 (6 bases). V lost 3 bases to trimming and J lost 5 bases, with 13 bases between them. The CDR3 sequence is 13 residues long. CDR1 DFQATT and CDR2 SNEGSKA come from the germline V gene (reference sequence). CDR3 DNA: TGCAGTGCTAGTGGACAGACTCTATATGGCTACACCTTC. Translated: CSASGQTLYGYTF.

J is TRBJ2-6 and V is TRBV11-2; D unresolved. The V gene's germline CDR1 is SGHAT and CDR2 FQNNGV. The V end lost 4 bases, the J end lost 1 base, and 5 bases lay between the germline ends. The CDR3 is 14 residues long. The CDR3 region has the DNA TGTGCCAGCAGCTACGAGTCTGGGGCCAACGTCCTGACTTTC. It encodes CASSYESGANVLTF.

CDR3 in DNA: TGTGCCAGCAGTTCCCCCCCCCTTGTAGCCATGGATTCACCCCTCCACTTT. Translation: CASSSPPLVAMDSPLHF. The chain links TRBV28 to TRBJ1-6; D is uncertain. Germline loops: CDR1 MDHEN, CDR2 SYDVKM. The CDR3 length is 17 residues. The ends were cut back, 4 bases at V and 8 bases at J, with 21 bases in the middle.

This chain links TRBV7-8 with TRBJ2-1; TRBD2 aligns across 7 bases. The CDR3 extends over 16 amino acids. V lost 2 bases to trimming and J lost 2 bases; unmatched junction nucleotides: 6. Germline-derived CDR1 and CDR2 are SGHVS and FQNEAQ. CDR3 region: CASSLTAGLTYNEQFF. DNA of the CDR3: TGTGCCAGCAGCTTAACGGCGGGACTAACCTACAATGAGCAGTTCTTC.